The next 4 T cell receptor beta chains were all read from a single sample in a study of cytomegalovirus exposure and HLA in healthy donors. It was with 60 Vbeta and 13 Jbeta primers that the PCR ran. Sequencing used immunoSEQ multiplex PCR; TCRdb keeps in-frame clones, though not all of them. The table lists 65,000 to 80,000 clones, with 6% to 8% in the top ten. The specimen was PBMCs. The receptors come from a female donor in good health and CMV-seropositive.

V gene TRBV7-2 combines with J gene TRBJ2-2; perhaps TRBD2 as D (6 bases). Germline CDR1 is SGHTA and CDR2 is FQGNSA. Trimming removed 1 base from V and 4 bases from J, with 13 bases in between. The CDR3 covers 16 residues. The chain's CDR3 is CASSLVTSRSTGELFF. CDR3 DNA: TGTGCCAGCAGCTTAGTCACTAGCAGGAGCACCGGGGAGCTGTTTTTT.

About this clone: The junction and the germline gene differ at one end; a read error may be behind it. The CDR3 loop reads CASTLGGAANTEAFF. In nucleotides, the CDR3 is TGTGCCAGCACCTTAGGGGGAGCGGCGAACACTGAAGCTTTCTTT. The chain links TRBV7-9 to TRBJ1-1, with D perhaps TRBD1 (6 bases). The CDR3 loop spans 15 amino acids. Germline V gives CDR1 SEHNR, CDR2 FQNEAQ (reference sequence).

The gene calls are TRBV5-4 and TRBJ2-7, with TRBD2 matching over 9 bases. The J segment lost 0 bases and the V segment lost 0 bases, leaving 4 bases of the junction unmatched. CDR3 size: 16 residues. CDR1 SGHNT and CDR2 YYREEE come from the germline V gene (reference sequence). The CDR3, as DNA: TGTGCCAGCAGCTTGGTGCCAGCGGGGGGCTCCTACGAGCAGTACTTC. Residues: CASSLVPAGGSYEQYF. Full variable domain (rest looked up from reference TRBV5-4 and TRBJ2-7): ETGVTQSPTHLIKTRGQQVTLRCSSQSGHNTVSWYQQALGQGPQFIFQYYREEENGRGNFPPRFSGLQFPNYSSELNVNALELDDSALYLCASSLVPAGGSYEQYFGPGTRLTVT.

The chain uses TRBV19 and TRBJ1-4; no definite D call. Germline CDR1 LNHDA, CDR2 SQIVND (reference sequence). The CDR3 has 14 amino acids. Trimming shortened V by 5 bases and J by 0 bases, and 7 bases separated the two germline ends. CDR3: CASSERATNEKLFF. The CDR3 coding sequence is TGTGCCAGTAGTGAGAGAGCAACTAATGAAAAACTGTTTTTT.